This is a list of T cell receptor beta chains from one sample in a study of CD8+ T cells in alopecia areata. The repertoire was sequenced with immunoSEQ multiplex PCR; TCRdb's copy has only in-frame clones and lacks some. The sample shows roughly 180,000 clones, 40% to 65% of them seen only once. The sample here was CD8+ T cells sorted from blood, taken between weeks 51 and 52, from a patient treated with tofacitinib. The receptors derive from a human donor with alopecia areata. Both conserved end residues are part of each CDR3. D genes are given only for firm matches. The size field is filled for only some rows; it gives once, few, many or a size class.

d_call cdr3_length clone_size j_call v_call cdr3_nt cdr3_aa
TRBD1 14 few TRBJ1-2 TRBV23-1 TGCGCCAGCAGTCAATCGACAGGGAAGTCTGGCTACACCTTC CASSQSTGKSGYTF
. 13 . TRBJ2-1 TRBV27 TGTGCCAGTTCGAGGACACTATTTCATGAGCAGTTCTTC CASSRTLFHEQFF
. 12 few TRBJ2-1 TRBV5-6 TGTGCCAGCAGCCCTACTGGGGGTGAGCAGTTCTTC CASSPTGGEQFF
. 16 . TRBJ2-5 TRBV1 TGCACCAGCAGCCGCCGACTAGCGGGGGGCTGGGAGACCCAGTACTTC CTSSRRLAGGWETQYF
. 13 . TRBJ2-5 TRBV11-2 TGTGCCAGCAGCTTGCGGAGCCAAGAGACCCAGTACTTC CASSLRSQETQYF
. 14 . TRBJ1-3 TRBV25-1 TGTGCCAGCAGTGAAGAGTCCTCTGGAAACACCATATATTTT CASSEESSGNTIYF
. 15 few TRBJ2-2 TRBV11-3 TGTGCCAGCAGCCCAGCCCCTGGCTACGCCGGGGAGCTGTTTTTT CASSPAPGYAGELFF
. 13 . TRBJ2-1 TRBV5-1 TGCGCCAGCAGCTTTGACAGCTACAATGAGCAGTTCTTC CASSFDSYNEQFF
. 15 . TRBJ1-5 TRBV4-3 TGCGCCAGCAGCCAAGAAGTCAGGGGCAATCAGCCCCAGCATTTT CASSQEVRGNQPQHF
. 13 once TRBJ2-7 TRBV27 TGTGCCAGCAGTCTGACAGTATCCTACGAGCAGTACTTC CASSLTVSYEQYF
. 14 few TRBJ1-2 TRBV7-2 TGTGCCAGCAGCTTTCGGACAGACAGTTATGGCTACACCTTC CASSFRTDSYGYTF
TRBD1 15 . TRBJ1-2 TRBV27 TGTGCCAGCAGCGACCTACAGGGGCCCGTCTATGGCTACACCTTC CASSDLQGPVYGYTF
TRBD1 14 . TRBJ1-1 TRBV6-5 TGTGCCAGCGGCATACAGGGGGCTAACACTGAAGCTTTCTTT CASGIQGANTEAFF
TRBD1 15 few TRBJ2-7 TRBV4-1 TGCGCCAGCAGCCAAGTACAGGGGGCAACTATCGAGCAGTACTTC CASSQVQGATIEQYF
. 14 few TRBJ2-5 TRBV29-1 TGCAGCACCGATGGAGAGAGGGCCCAAGAGACCCAGTACTTC CSTDGERAQETQYF
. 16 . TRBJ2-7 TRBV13 TGTGCCAGCACCCCCCTTGGGGTTAGTGGCTCCTACGAGCAGTACTTC CASTPLGVSGSYEQYF
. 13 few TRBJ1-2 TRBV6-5 TGTGCCAGCAGTTATCTCCCAGGGGCAGGCTACACCTTC CASSYLPGAGYTF
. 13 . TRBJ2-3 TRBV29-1 TGCAGCGTTGAGGCAGGGTGGGAAGATACGCAGTATTTT CSVEAGWEDTQYF
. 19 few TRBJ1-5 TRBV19 TGTGCCAGTAGTACTACACCCTTTTCAGAACTGGGGGGCAATCAGCCCCAGCATTTT CASSTTPFSELGGNQPQHF
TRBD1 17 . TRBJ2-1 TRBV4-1 TGCGCCAGCAGCCCGGACTTGGGACAGGGCCTATACAATGAGCAGTTCTTC CASSPDLGQGLYNEQFF
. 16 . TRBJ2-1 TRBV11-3 TGTGCCAGCAGCTCCTCTGGCGGGGTCGGGGTAGATGAGCAGTTCTTC CASSSSGGVGVDEQFF
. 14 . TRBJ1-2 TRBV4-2 TGTGCCAGCAGCCAAGAGACAGCGAACTATGGCTACACCTTC CASSQETANYGYTF
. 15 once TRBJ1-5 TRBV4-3 TGCGCCAGCAGCCAGAACCGGGACCCCAATCAGCCCCAGCATTTT CASSQNRDPNQPQHF
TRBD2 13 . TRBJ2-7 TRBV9 TGTGCCAGCAGCGTTGGGACTAGCGGCGAGCAGTACTTC CASSVGTSGEQYF
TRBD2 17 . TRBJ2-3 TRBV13 TGTGCCAGCAGTCCCCCCATAGGGCTAGCGGGTGGAGATACGCAGTATTTT CASSPPIGLAGGDTQYF